Listed below are T cell receptor beta chains from one sample, sequenced in a study of cytomegalovirus exposure and HLA in healthy donors. Libraries were prepared by immunoSEQ multiplex PCR; TCRdb keeps only in-frame clonotypes and omits some of them. The data contain approximately 93,000 clones, about 78% of them singletons. The sequenced material came from PBMCs. These receptors originate from a woman aged 40 to 50 in good health and CMV-seronegative. The CDR3 runs from the conserved cysteine through the conserved F or W. Each record gives: J gene, V gene, clone size, CDR3 protein. Clone size is stated in some rows and not others, as once, few, many or a class when expanded.

j_gene: TRBJ2-1; v_gene: TRBV7-9; abundance: NA; CDR3aa: CASSTGLAGGPYNEQFF
j_gene: TRBJ1-6; v_gene: TRBV19; abundance: NA; CDR3aa: CASAPGTPHSPLHF
j_gene: TRBJ2-7; v_gene: TRBV6-1; abundance: NA; CDR3aa: CASSIGLAGSYEQYF
j_gene: TRBJ1-5; v_gene: TRBV10-3; abundance: NA; CDR3aa: CAISESRDIRRGGNQPQHF
j_gene: TRBJ2-7; v_gene: TRBV28; abundance: NA; CDR3aa: CASSPYDEQYF
j_gene: TRBJ2-1; v_gene: TRBV29-1; abundance: NA; CDR3aa: CSVVPGPGPNEQFF
j_gene: TRBJ1-2; v_gene: TRBV4-3; abundance: few; CDR3aa: CASSPGVRGLVDGYTF
j_gene: TRBJ1-1; v_gene: TRBV10-3; abundance: NA; CDR3aa: CAILGRGTWGNTEAFF
j_gene: TRBJ2-1; v_gene: TRBV9; abundance: NA; CDR3aa: CASTEGLAGVDEQFF
j_gene: TRBJ2-3; v_gene: TRBV4-3; abundance: NA; CDR3aa: CASSQDQGGRAGDTQYF
j_gene: TRBJ1-3; v_gene: TRBV9; abundance: NA; CDR3aa: CASSVGGDGNTIYF
j_gene: TRBJ2-7; v_gene: TRBV5-1; abundance: few; CDR3aa: CASSLVAGGPYEQYF
j_gene: TRBJ2-1; v_gene: TRBV6-1; abundance: NA; CDR3aa: CASSASGTNEQFF
j_gene: NA; v_gene: TRBV5-1; abundance: once; CDR3aa: CASSWGQGVYEQYF
j_gene: TRBJ2-1; v_gene: TRBV6-5; abundance: NA; CDR3aa: CASSYLQSYNEQFF
j_gene: TRBJ2-1; v_gene: TRBV5-5; abundance: NA; CDR3aa: CASSLWGGGVVDEQFF
j_gene: TRBJ2-3; v_gene: TRBV7-9; abundance: many; CDR3aa: CASSREAVNTDTQYF
j_gene: TRBJ1-1; v_gene: TRBV6-1; abundance: NA; CDR3aa: CASSFGQINTEAFF
j_gene: TRBJ2-7; v_gene: TRBV9; abundance: NA; CDR3aa: CASTQEGGTGEQYF
j_gene: TRBJ2-2; v_gene: TRBV9; abundance: once; CDR3aa: CASSVFRTSGRSGELFF
j_gene: TRBJ2-6; v_gene: TRBV5-1; abundance: few; CDR3aa: CASSLGGAFGANVLTF
j_gene: TRBJ1-1; v_gene: TRBV4-2; abundance: NA; CDR3aa: CASSQLRGTEAFF
j_gene: TRBJ1-5; v_gene: TRBV28; abundance: NA; CDR3aa: CASSLTGFSNQPQHF
j_gene: TRBJ2-5; v_gene: TRBV9; abundance: NA; CDR3aa: CASSIRSGTSGAQETQYF
j_gene: TRBJ1-1; v_gene: TRBV28; abundance: NA; CDR3aa: CASKGASTEAFF
j_gene: TRBJ1-6; v_gene: TRBV30; abundance: few; CDR3aa: CAWSPGTANSPLHF
j_gene: TRBJ1-4; v_gene: TRBV7-9; abundance: NA; CDR3aa: CASSFTGATNEKLFF
j_gene: TRBJ2-7; v_gene: TRBV5-6; abundance: NA; CDR3aa: CASSLGVGYEQYF
j_gene: TRBJ2-3; v_gene: TRBV4-1; abundance: NA; CDR3aa: CASSQDPGGLARDTQYF
j_gene: TRBJ1-4; v_gene: TRBV7-6; abundance: NA; CDR3aa: CASSSRATGGNEKLFF
j_gene: TRBJ2-3; v_gene: TRBV5-4; abundance: NA; CDR3aa: CASSSPGGTDTQYF
j_gene: TRBJ2-2; v_gene: TRBV25-1; abundance: NA; CDR3aa: CASFSGQHTGELFF
j_gene: TRBJ2-3; v_gene: TRBV4-1; abundance: NA; CDR3aa: CASSQLGLAGGPRDTQYF
j_gene: TRBJ1-4; v_gene: TRBV6-1; abundance: NA; CDR3aa: CASSEFLLQDEKLFF
j_gene: TRBJ1-4; v_gene: TRBV4-3; abundance: few; CDR3aa: CASSQGRPLSNEKLFF
j_gene: TRBJ1-4; v_gene: TRBV5-1; abundance: NA; CDR3aa: CASSLRTGDGEKLFF
j_gene: TRBJ1-2; v_gene: TRBV28; abundance: NA; CDR3aa: CASSTPTIKGYTF
j_gene: TRBJ2-5; v_gene: TRBV7-7; abundance: NA; CDR3aa: CASSRGTGPETQYF
j_gene: TRBJ1-1; v_gene: TRBV10-1; abundance: NA; CDR3aa: CASSELTGKSTEAFF
j_gene: TRBJ2-5; v_gene: TRBV6-5; abundance: NA; CDR3aa: CASSYGTSGRETQYF
j_gene: TRBJ2-2; v_gene: TRBV10-3; abundance: NA; CDR3aa: CAISTRDSGELFF
j_gene: TRBJ1-1; v_gene: TRBV4-1; abundance: NA; CDR3aa: CASSLTIGHTEAFF
j_gene: TRBJ2-3; v_gene: TRBV5-6; abundance: NA; CDR3aa: CASRNSQGIDTDTQYF
j_gene: TRBJ2-7; v_gene: TRBV4-1; abundance: NA; CDR3aa: CASSQGPGEQYF
j_gene: TRBJ1-5; v_gene: TRBV5-1; abundance: NA; CDR3aa: CASSLALVGRAGQPQHF
j_gene: TRBJ2-2; v_gene: TRBV28; abundance: NA; CDR3aa: CASSFRGLNTGELFF
j_gene: TRBJ2-7; v_gene: TRBV10-1; abundance: NA; CDR3aa: CASPQGGQTSYEQYF
j_gene: TRBJ1-3; v_gene: TRBV5-1; abundance: NA; CDR3aa: CASSLSMGQLGPGNTIYF
j_gene: TRBJ2-3; v_gene: TRBV4-2; abundance: NA; CDR3aa: CASSQVWTREDTQYF
j_gene: TRBJ2-1; v_gene: TRBV5-1; abundance: NA; CDR3aa: CASSLGGLAVSSYNEQFF
j_gene: TRBJ1-1; v_gene: TRBV7-8; abundance: once; CDR3aa: CASSYRDRPSNTEAFF
j_gene: TRBJ1-5; v_gene: TRBV6-1; abundance: once; CDR3aa: CASSSAGVSNQPQHF
j_gene: TRBJ1-5; v_gene: TRBV7-2; abundance: NA; CDR3aa: CASSPHRGGSNQPQHF
j_gene: TRBJ2-3; v_gene: TRBV6-5; abundance: NA; CDR3aa: CASTRERLDTQYF
j_gene: TRBJ1-5; v_gene: TRBV19; abundance: NA; CDR3aa: CASSIDGVANQPQHF
j_gene: TRBJ1-4; v_gene: TRBV10-3; abundance: once; CDR3aa: CAISGQGGRKLFF
j_gene: TRBJ1-1; v_gene: TRBV29-1; abundance: few; CDR3aa: CSVSTAGIGTEAFF
j_gene: TRBJ1-4; v_gene: TRBV6-6; abundance: few; CDR3aa: CASSSRPVEKLFF
j_gene: TRBJ1-2; v_gene: TRBV30; abundance: NA; CDR3aa: CAWSPRVYGYTF
j_gene: TRBJ1-5; v_gene: TRBV27; abundance: NA; CDR3aa: CASSLGGRRPQPQHF